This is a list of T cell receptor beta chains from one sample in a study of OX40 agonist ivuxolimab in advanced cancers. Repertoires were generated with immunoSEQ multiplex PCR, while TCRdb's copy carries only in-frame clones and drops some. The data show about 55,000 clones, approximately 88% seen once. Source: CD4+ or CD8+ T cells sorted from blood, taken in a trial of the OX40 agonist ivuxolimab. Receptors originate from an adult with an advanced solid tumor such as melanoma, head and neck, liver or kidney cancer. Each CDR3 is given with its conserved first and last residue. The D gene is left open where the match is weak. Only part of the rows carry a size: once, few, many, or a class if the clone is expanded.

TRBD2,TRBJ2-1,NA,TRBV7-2,TGTGCCAGCAGCCTTCGACTCGGGGGGATCGTGGACAATGAGCAGTTCTTC,CASSLRLGGIVDNEQFF
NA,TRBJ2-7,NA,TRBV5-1,TGCGCCAGCAGCTTAGGGTCAGATAGGCAGCCTTACTCCTACGAGCAGTACTTC,CASSLGSDRQPYSYEQYF
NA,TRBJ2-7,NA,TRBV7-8,TGTGCCAGCAGTTACGGCCCCGGGATCTACGAGCAGTACTTC,CASSYGPGIYEQYF
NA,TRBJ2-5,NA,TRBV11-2,TGTGCCAGCAGCTTGGCAGGGAATATGGAGACCCAGTACTTC,CASSLAGNMETQYF
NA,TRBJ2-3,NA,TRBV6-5,TGTGCCAGCAGTTACGTTAGGAGGATAGGAACAGATACGCAGTATTTT,CASSYVRRIGTDTQYF
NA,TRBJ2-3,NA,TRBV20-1,TGCAGTGCTGACCGCACAGATACGCAGTATTTT,CSADRTDTQYF
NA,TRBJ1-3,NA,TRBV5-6,TGTGCCAGCAGCTCAAGGGGGTACTCTGGAAACACCATATATTTT,CASSSRGYSGNTIYF
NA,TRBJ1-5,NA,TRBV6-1,TGTGCCAGCAGTGGGACAGTAAAGAATCAGCCCCAGCATTTT,CASSGTVKNQPQHF
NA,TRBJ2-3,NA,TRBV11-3,TGTGCCAGCAGCTCACAAGGCGGCACGCCCGACGATACGCAGTATTTT,CASSSQGGTPDDTQYF
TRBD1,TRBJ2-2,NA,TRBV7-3,TGTGCCAGCAGCGCAACAGGGGCGGGCACCGGGGAGCTGTTTTTT,CASSATGAGTGELFF
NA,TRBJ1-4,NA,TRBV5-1,TGCGCCAGCAGCTTGGCCATGGCTAGTCTTAATGAAAAACTGTTTTTT,CASSLAMASLNEKLFF
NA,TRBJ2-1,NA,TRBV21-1,TGTGCCAGCAGCAACCGAGCGGGAGGGCCGGGGAATGAGCAGTTCTTC,CASSNRAGGPGNEQFF
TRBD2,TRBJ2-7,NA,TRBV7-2,TGTGCCAGCAGCCCGACTAGCGGGAGGGCCTACGAGCAGTACTTC,CASSPTSGRAYEQYF
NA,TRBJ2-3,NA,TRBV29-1,TGCAGCGTTGAAGTTGGAGGGACGGATACGCAGTATTTT,CSVEVGGTDTQYF
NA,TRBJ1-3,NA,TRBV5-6,TGTGCCAGCAGCTCTCCCGCGGGACTGAGCTCTGGAAACACCATATATTTT,CASSSPAGLSSGNTIYF
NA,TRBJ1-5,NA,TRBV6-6,TGTGCCAGCAGTTACCTGGGGGGCTATAGCAATCAGCCCCAGCATTTT,CASSYLGGYSNQPQHF
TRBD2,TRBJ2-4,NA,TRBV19,TGTGCCAGTAGTGGATGGACTAGCGCAGCCAAAAACATTCAGTACTTC,CASSGWTSAAKNIQYF
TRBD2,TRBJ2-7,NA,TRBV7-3,TGTGCCAGCAGCTTATCTAGCGGGATTCAGTACGAGCAGTACTTC,CASSLSSGIQYEQYF
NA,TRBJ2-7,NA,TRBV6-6,TGTGCCAGCAGCCGAGGGGGGGCCTACGAGCAGTACTTC,CASSRGGAYEQYF
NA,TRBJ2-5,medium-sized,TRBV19,TGTGCCAGTGGGCAGTCGGGACAAGAGACCCAGTACTTC,CASGQSGQETQYF
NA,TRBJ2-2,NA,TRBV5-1,TGCGCCAGCAGAGATCAAGCCTACTCGGCCGGGGAGCTGTTTTTT,CASRDQAYSAGELFF
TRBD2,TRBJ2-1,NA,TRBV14,TGTGCCAGCAGCCCAGGGACTAGCTACAATGAGCAGTTCTTC,CASSPGTSYNEQFF
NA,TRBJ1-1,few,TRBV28,TGTGCCAGCAGTCGGGGACAGAACACTGAAGCTTTCTTT,CASSRGQNTEAFF
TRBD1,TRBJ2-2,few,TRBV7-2,TGTGCCAGCAGCCAATCGAGACAGGGGACCGGGGAGCTGTTTTTT,CASSQSRQGTGELFF
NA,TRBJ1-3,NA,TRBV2,TGTGCCAGCAGTGTGGAGGGTCGAAACTCTGGAAACACCATATATTTT,CASSVEGRNSGNTIYF
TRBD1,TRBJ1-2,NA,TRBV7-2,TGTGCCAGCAGCAAGGACAGGCTCTATGGCTACACCTTC,CASSKDRLYGYTF
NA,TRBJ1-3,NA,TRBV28,TGTGCCAGCAGGGTCCTAAGCTCTGGAAACACCATATATTTT,CASRVLSSGNTIYF
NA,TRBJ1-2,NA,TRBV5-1,TGCGCCAGCAGCTTGGTTGTGGCCGGCGACTATGGCTACACCTTC,CASSLVVAGDYGYTF
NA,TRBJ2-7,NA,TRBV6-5,TGTGCCAGCAGGGACAGACCATCCTACGAGCAGTACTTC,CASRDRPSYEQYF
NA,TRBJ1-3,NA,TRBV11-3,TGTGCCAGCAGCTTAAGCATCTCTGGAAACACCATATATTTT,CASSLSISGNTIYF
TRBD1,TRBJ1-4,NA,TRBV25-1,TGTGCCAGCAGTGACCCTCAGGGGGTTTTTGAAAAACTGTTTTTT,CASSDPQGVFEKLFF
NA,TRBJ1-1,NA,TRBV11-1,TGTGCCAGCAGCCACCCAGCGAACACTGAAGCTTTCTTT,CASSHPANTEAFF
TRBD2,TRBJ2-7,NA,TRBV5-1,TGCGCCAGCAGCTGGGCTAGCGGCCCGAGCTACGAGCAGTACTTC,CASSWASGPSYEQYF
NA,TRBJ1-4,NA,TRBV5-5,TGTGCCAGCAGCTTGGGGGGTACAACTAATGAAAAACTGTTTTTT,CASSLGGTTNEKLFF
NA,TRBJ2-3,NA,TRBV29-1,TGCAGCGTTGAAGCGGGAGAGGGCACAGATACGCAGTATTTT,CSVEAGEGTDTQYF
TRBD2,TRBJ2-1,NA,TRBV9,TGTGCCAGCAGCGAGACTAGCGGGAGCTACAATGAGCAGTTCTTC,CASSETSGSYNEQFF
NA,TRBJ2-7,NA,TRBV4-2,TGTGCCAGCAGCCAAGATTGGGCGGGGGAGCAGTACTTC,CASSQDWAGEQYF
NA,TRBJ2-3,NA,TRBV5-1,TGCGCCAGCAGCAGGGAACAGGGTACGCAGTATTTT,CASSREQGTQYF
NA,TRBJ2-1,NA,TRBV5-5,TGTGCCAGCAGCCTGTATCACGGGAGCTCCTACAATGAGCAGTTCTTC,CASSLYHGSSYNEQFF
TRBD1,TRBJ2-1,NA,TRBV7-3,TGTGCCAGCAGCCCTGAAAACAGGGGATTCGAGCAGTTCTTC,CASSPENRGFEQFF
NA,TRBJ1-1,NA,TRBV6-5,TGTGCCAGCAGTTACCGCAGGGGGAACACTGAAGCTTTCTTT,CASSYRRGNTEAFF
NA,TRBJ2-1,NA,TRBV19,TGTGCCAGTAGTATAGGTAGCGGCTCCTACAATGAGCAGTTCTTC,CASSIGSGSYNEQFF
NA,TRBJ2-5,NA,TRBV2,TGTGCCAGCTTCTTGTATGAAGAGACCCAGTACTTC,CASFLYEETQYF
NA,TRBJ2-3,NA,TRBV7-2,TGTGCCAGCAGCTTATTTAGGGGGACAGATACGCAGTATTTT,CASSLFRGTDTQYF
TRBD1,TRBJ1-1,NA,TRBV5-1,TGCGCCAGCAGCTTGAAATCAGGGGGGAACACTGAAGCTTTCTTT,CASSLKSGGNTEAFF
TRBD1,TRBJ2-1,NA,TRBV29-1,TGCAGCGTTAGGGACAGGGGGCAGAGTGAGCAGTTCTTC,CSVRDRGQSEQFF
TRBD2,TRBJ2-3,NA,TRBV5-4,TGTGCCAGCAGCAATATCGCGGGGGTTGATACGCAGTATTTT,CASSNIAGVDTQYF
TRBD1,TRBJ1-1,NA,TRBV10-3,TGTGCCATCAGTGACGACAGGGGAGGTAGTGCTTTCTTT,CAISDDRGGSAFF
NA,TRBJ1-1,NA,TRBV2,TGTGCCAGCAGTCCGGACAGTACTGAAGCTTTCTTT,CASSPDSTEAFF
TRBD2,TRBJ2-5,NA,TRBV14,TGTGCCAGCAGCCATGGACTAGCGGAAATCCAAGAGACCCAGTACTTC,CASSHGLAEIQETQYF
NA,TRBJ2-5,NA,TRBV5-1,TGCGCCAGCAGCTTGCCGGGGCCCCAAGAGACCCAGTACTTC,CASSLPGPQETQYF